The 21 T cell receptor beta chains given below trace back to one sample, sequenced in a study of CD8+ T cells in alopecia areata. RNA, once extracted, was reverse transcribed into cDNA for use as the sequencing template. The data were produced by immunoSEQ multiplex PCR, yet TCRdb's version contains in-frame clones alone and is incomplete. The table shows roughly 250,000 clones, with less than 80% occurring only once. The source material was CD4+ T cells sorted from blood, sampled at week 0. The receptor set was obtained from a human donor with alopecia areata.

This clone was observed a handful of times. V gene TRBV6-5 combines with J gene TRBJ2-1, with 7 bases matching TRBD2. The germline CDR1 and CDR2 sequences are MNHEY and SVGAGI. V dropped 8 bases and J dropped 1; count of bases not matched to a gene: 8. CDR3 length: 15 residues. In DNA, the CDR3 is TGTGCCAGCTTCAACGTGGGGGGGTCCTACAATGAGCAGTTCTTC. Protein product: CASFNVGGSYNEQFF.

This rearrangement joins TRBV29-1 to TRBJ2-2; D is uncertain. V lost 4 bases to trimming and J lost 4 bases, with 10 bases between them. The CDR3 runs to 13 residues. CDR1 SQVTM and CDR2 ANQGSEA come from the germline V gene. Here the CDR3 reads CSVGASPTGELFF. CDR3 DNA sequence: TGCAGCGTTGGGGCCAGCCCCACCGGGGAGCTGTTTTTT.

This clone was observed a single time. The chain joins TRBV19 to TRBJ2-7; D call uncertain. Germline CDR1 LNHDA, CDR2 SQIVND (reference sequence). Deletions cut 7 bases from V and 2 bases from J, with 9 bases between. The CDR3 length is 12 residues. The CDR3 loop is CASKDCPYEQYF. The DNA for the CDR3 is TGTGCCAGTAAGGATTGCCCCTACGAGCAGTACTTC. The variable domain in full, completed from reference TRBV19 and TRBJ2-7, reads DGGITQSPKYLFRKEGQNVTLSCEQNLNHDAMYWYRQDPGQGLRLIYYSQIVNDFQKGDIAEGYSVSREKKESFPLTVTSAQKNPTAFYLCASKDCPYEQYFGPGTRLTVT.

The J gene is TRBJ2-5, the V gene TRBV15; tentative D call: TRBD2 (5 bases). V was trimmed by 5 bases and J by 2 bases, leaving 6 bases between them. The CDR3 extends over 12 amino acids. Germline assignment: CDR1 LNHNV and CDR2 YYDKDF (reference sequence). This CDR3 reads CATSRLQETQYF. The CDR3 DNA reads as TGTGCCACCAGCCGACTACAAGAGACCCAGTACTTC.

The chain links TRBV2 to TRBJ2-2, with D perhaps being TRBD1 or TRBD2 (5 bases each). This CDR3 has 14 amino acids. Germline-derived CDR1 and CDR2 are SNHLY and FYNNEI. V lost 10 bases to trimming and J lost 4 bases, with 16 bases between them. In nucleotides, the CDR3 is TGTGCCACTGGGGGAGTAGCCGCCACCGGGGAGCTGTTTTTT. Protein sequence: CATGGVAATGELFF.

This clone was counted a few times. The chain couples TRBV10-3 to TRBJ1-2, with 8 bases aligning to TRBD1. Germline CDR1 and CDR2: ENHRY and SYGVKD. This CDR3 has 13 residues. Germline trimming cut 3 bases from V and 11 bases from J; bases unmatched to any gene: 8. CDR3 sequence reads: CAISDPKQGVYTF. The DNA for the CDR3 is TGTGCCATCAGTGATCCAAAACAGGGGGTTTACACCTTC.

The V and J genes are TRBV29-1 and TRBJ2-1; 9 positions agree with TRBD2. V dropped 8 bases and J dropped 5; count of bases not matched to a gene: 7. The CDR3 consists of 13 residues. CDR1 and CDR2 from the germline V gene are SQVTM and ANQGSEA. The CDR3 DNA sequence: TGCAGCCCCAGGCTAGCGGGGAACAATGAGCAGTTCTTC. Its protein product is CSPRLAGNNEQFF.

The chain has TRBV4-2 and TRBJ2-1; 11 nucleotides line up with TRBD2. The CDR3 spans 16 residues. Germline V gene sequence: CDR1 LGHNA, CDR2 YNFKEQ. V was pared by 2 bases and J by 5 bases, with 5 bases of the junction left unmatched. The chain's CDR3 is CASSQYSGGADNEQFF. DNA of the CDR3: TGTGCCAGCAGCCAATATAGCGGGGGGGCCGACAATGAGCAGTTCTTC.

The chain has TRBV7-2 and TRBJ2-7, with 13 bases matching TRBD2. The CDR3 sequence is 16 residues long. The germline V gene encodes CDR1 SGHTA and CDR2 FQGNSA. V shed 5 bases, J shed 6 bases, and the junction held 10 bases outside the gene matches. As DNA, the CDR3 is TGTGCCAGCAGCACGCGTCGACTAGCGGGGGGTGGCGAGCAGTACTTC. This sequence encodes CASSTRRLAGGGEQYF. Combining the CDR3 with reference TRBV7-2 and TRBJ2-7 gives the whole variable domain GAGVSQSPSNKVTEKGKDVELRCDPISGHTALYWYRQSLGQGLEFLIYFQGNSAPDKSGLPSDRFSAERTGGSVSTLTIQRTQQEDSAVYLCASSTRRLAGGGEQYFGPGTRLTVT.

J is TRBJ2-7 and V is TRBV13; the match to TRBD1 covers 12 bases. The CDR3 is 20 residues long. Germline lookup yields CDR1 PRHDT and CDR2 FYEKMQ (reference sequence). V lost 2 bases and J lost 0; bases outside the gene matches: 14. CDR3 in amino acids: CASSLSIETPGQGASYEQYF. Written as DNA, the CDR3 is TGTGCCAGCAGCTTAAGCATCGAGACTCCGGGACAGGGGGCCTCCTACGAGCAGTACTTC.

This chain connects TRBV2 to TRBJ2-7, with 7 bases fitting TRBD1. With 8 bases clipped from V and 4 bases from J, the junction kept 8 bases outside the gene matches. The CDR3 covers 13 residues. Germline loops: CDR1 SNHLY, CDR2 FYNNEI. CDR3 sequence: CASRQGGNYEQYF. Here the CDR3 DNA reads TGTGCCAGCCGGCAAGGGGGCAATTACGAGCAGTACTTC.

The chain couples TRBV30 to TRBJ2-1; D possibly corresponds to TRBD1 (6 bases). Trimming took off 2 bases at V and 4 bases at J, with 21 bases between the two ends. The germline V gene encodes CDR1 GTSNPN and CDR2 SVGIG (reference sequence). There are 17 residues in the CDR3. The chain's CDR3 is CAWSPGPTGQRYNEQFF. As DNA, the CDR3 is TGTGCCTGGAGTCCGGGCCCGACAGGCCAAAGGTACAATGAGCAGTTCTTC. Full variable domain (remainder filled in from reference TRBV30 and TRBJ2-1): SQTIHQWPATLVQPVGSPLSLECTVEGTSNPNLYWYRQAAGRGLQLLFYSVGIGQISSEVPQNLSASRPQDRQFILSSKKLLLSDSGFYLCAWSPGPTGQRYNEQFFGPGTRLTVL.

As DNA, the CDR3 is TGCGCCAGCAGCCACTCCTCCGACGATCGACAGGGATCCTCCTATGGCTACACCTTC. It codes for CASSHSSDDRQGSSYGYTF. The gene calls are TRBV4-1 and TRBJ1-2; 7 bases map to TRBD1. CDR1 and CDR2 from the germline V gene are MGHRA and YSYEKL. Trimming removed 3 bases from V and 4 bases from J; junction bases left unmatched: 20. The length of the CDR3 is 19 residues.

This chain's CDR3 is CASSLGSGTKTDTQYF. The CDR3, as DNA: TGTGCCAGCAGCTTAGGATCCGGGACAAAGACAGATACGCAGTATTTT. The chain links TRBV7-2 to TRBJ2-3, with TRBD1 as a possible D gene (6 bases). Trimming left V 1 base short and J 3 bases short, with 14 bases between. This CDR3 contains 16 residues. The germline V gene has CDR1 SGHTA and CDR2 FQGNSA.

This chain connects TRBV5-4 to TRBJ2-1, with D possibly being TRBD2 (5 bases). Trimming removed 0 bases from V and 15 bases from J, with 16 bases in between. The CDR3 totals 13 residues. Germline values: CDR1 SGHNT, CDR2 YYREEE (reference sequence). This CDR3 reads CASSLVGVEHGFF. In DNA, the CDR3 is TGTGCCAGCAGCTTGGTCGGGGTCGAGCATGGGTTCTTC.

V and J are TRBV5-1 and TRBJ2-5, with D maybe TRBD1 (6 bases). Trimming cost V 4 bases and J 5 bases, with 9 bases left between them. Germline lookup yields CDR1 SGHRS and CDR2 YFSETQ. This CDR3 has 12 residues. The CDR3 region has the DNA TGCGCCAGCAGCCCCGACAGGGAGACCCAGTACTTC. This translates into CASSPDRETQYF.

This chain joins TRBV30 and TRBJ1-6, with a possible D match to TRBD1 (6 bases). Germline assignment: CDR1 GTSNPN and CDR2 SVGIG (reference sequence). V was shortened by 7 bases and J by 9 bases, with 16 bases between the two germline ends. This CDR3 region has 13 residues. CDR3 sequence reads: CALTTGTGSPLHF. The CDR3, as DNA: TGTGCCTTAACAACAGGGACTGGTTCACCCCTCCACTTT.

The chain uses TRBV29-1 and TRBJ1-2; 7 nucleotides align to TRBD1. The CDR3 contains 11 residues. Germline V gives CDR1 SQVTM, CDR2 ANQGSEA. Trimming at V came to 5 bases and at J to 6 bases, leaving 3 bases not matched to a gene. The chain's CDR3 is CSVRQGHGYTF. The CDR3 DNA follows: TGCAGCGTTAGACAGGGCCATGGCTACACCTTC. The complete variable domain, with remaining parts taken from reference TRBV29-1 and TRBJ1-2, reads SAVISQKPSRDICQRGTSLTIQCQVDSQVTMMFWYRQQPGQSLTLIATANQGSEATYESGFVIDKFPISRPNLTFSTLTVSNMSPEDSSIYLCSVRQGHGYTFGSGTRLTVV.

This clone has only a few counts. The chain couples TRBV29-1 to TRBJ2-3; possible D gene TRBD2, 6 bases. Between the trimmed V and J ends, which lost 8 bases and 1 base, there was a span of 13 bases. Germline V gives CDR1 SQVTM, CDR2 ANQGSEA. The CDR3 totals 13 residues. The CDR3 reads CSSGGTRTDTQYF. The CDR3 bases are TGCAGCTCTGGGGGGACGCGCACAGATACGCAGTATTTT.

The chain carries TRBV2 and TRBJ1-1; TRBD1 is a possible D gene (5 bases). The CDR3 loop spans 11 amino acids. The V end lost 6 bases, the J end lost 7 bases, and 9 bases lay between the germline ends. CDR1 SNHLY and CDR2 FYNNEI come from the germline V gene. The CDR3 region has the DNA TGTGCCAGCAGGTCGGGGGGTGAAGCTTTCTTT. Protein sequence: CASRSGGEAFF.

The chain combines TRBV15 with TRBJ2-1; a possible D gene is TRBD2 (5 bases). Germline V lookup: CDR1 LNHNV, CDR2 YYDKDF (reference sequence). CDR3 size: 15 residues. V was clipped by 0 bases and J by 15 bases, with 21 bases between them. This CDR3 is CATSRDAAPGRSLFF. The CDR3 DNA sequence: TGTGCCACCAGCAGAGACGCCGCGCCGGGAAGGTCGCTGTTCTTC.